The 18 T cell receptor beta chains presented below share a single source sample, sequenced in a study of human T cells and chemical hapten exposure. TCRdb ran MiXCR on the RACE reads and lists one entry per CDR3 protein. This table holds 250,000 or so distinct CDR3 sequences, just under 8% found once. Regarding time point: pre-sensitization, week 0. Treatment denoted: therapeutic diphenylcyclopropenone sensitization with weekly scalp DPC. This material consisted of whole blood, taken in connection with sensitization to the hapten diphenylcyclopropenone (DPC). Source of these receptors: a man between 18 and 29 years old with alopecia areata. Some clones in this sample may be carry-over from other donors' samples.

The chain is built from TRBV4-3 and TRBJ1-1; no reliable D call. This CDR3 is built from 12 residues. Per the germline V gene, CDR1 is LGHNA and CDR2 is YSLEER. Between the trimmed V and J ends, which lost 4 bases and 11 bases, there was a span of 14 bases. CDR3 nucleotide sequence: TGCGCCAGCAGCCCCCCGGGAGGGCGGGCTTTCTTT. It is translated as CASSPPGGRAFF.

This clonotype was observed many times. The chain has TRBV5-8 and TRBJ1-5; perhaps TRBD1 as D (6 bases). This CDR3 region has 14 residues. V was cut by 3 bases and J by 5 bases, with 12 bases left in between. CDR1 SGHTS and CDR2 YDEGEE come from the germline V gene. The CDR3 sequence: CASSWGPPHQPQHF. As DNA, the CDR3 is TGTGCCAGCAGCTGGGGGCCACCGCATCAGCCCCAGCATTTT.

A few counts support this clonotype. The chain joins TRBV2 to TRBJ2-7; no clear D gene. The CDR3 sequence is 14 residues long. Germline lookup yields CDR1 SNHLY and CDR2 FYNNEI. V was shortened by 3 bases and J by 4 bases, with 13 bases between the two germline ends. Here the CDR3 reads CASSDGVSSYEQYF. The CDR3 nucleotides are TGTGCCAGCAGTGATGGCGTCTCTTCGTACGAGCAGTACTTC.

The chain couples TRBV29-1 to TRBJ1-2; D is possibly TRBD1 (5 bases). Trimming stripped 4 bases from V and 7 bases from J, with 10 bases between. Germline V gives CDR1 SQVTM, CDR2 ANQGSEA. This CDR3 comprises 11 residues. The CDR3 DNA is TGCAGCGTTGTGGAGGGACTTGGCTACACCTTC. This gives the protein CSVVEGLGYTF.

This clonotype was recorded at least ten times. The rearrangement links TRBV7-6 to TRBJ1-1; D is undetermined. Germline values: CDR1 SGHVS, CDR2 FNYEAQ. V gave up 1 base and J gave up 6 bases, with 9 bases separating them. This CDR3 has 13 amino acids. CDR3 nucleotide sequence: TGTGCCAGCAGCTTAGGGACGGCCTCTGAAGCTTTCTTT. Translation gives CASSLGTASEAFF.

This clonotype was found a few times. The genes are TRBV3-1 and TRBJ1-6; possible D gene TRBD1, 6 bases. The CDR3 consists of 15 residues. CDR1 is LGHDT and CDR2 is YNNKEL in the germline V gene (reference sequence). Trimming took 6 bases from V and 10 from J, leaving 19 bases between them. The CDR3 DNA is TGTGCCAGCAGTTTCACAGGGATTTTGATGTCACCCCTCCACTTT. As protein: CASSFTGILMSPLHF.

The chain combines TRBV10-1 with TRBJ2-2, with D hard to call. The V end lost 9 bases, the J end lost 0 bases, and 11 bases lay between the germline ends. The germline V gene encodes CDR1 WNHNN and CDR2 SYGVQD (reference sequence). The CDR3 is made up of 14 amino acids. Written as DNA, the CDR3 is TGCGCCAGGAGTAGTTTTTCGAACACCGGGGAGCTGTTTTTT. Translated, it gives CARSSFSNTGELFF.

V and J are TRBV27 and TRBJ1-2; a weak D match, TRBD1 (6 bases). Trimming took 4 bases from V and 5 from J, leaving 11 bases between them. Germline loops: CDR1 MNHEY, CDR2 SMNVEV (reference sequence). The CDR3 extends over 13 amino acids. Here the CDR3 DNA reads TGTGCCAGCAGTTCGGAGAGGGGGTATGGCTACACCTTC. Its protein is CASSSERGYGYTF.

This chain joins TRBV27 and TRBJ2-2; TRBD1 aligns across 11 bases. CDR1 is MNHEY, CDR2 SMNVEV, per germline (reference sequence). CDR3 size: 17 residues. With 3 bases clipped from V and 6 bases from J, the junction kept 9 bases outside the gene matches. CDR3 bases: TGTGCCAGCAGTTTCACCGGGACAGGGGGTCCAGCCGGGGAGCTGTTTTTT. Protein: CASSFTGTGGPAGELFF.

This clonotype occurred a few times. The chain couples TRBV2 to TRBJ1-6; TRBD1 is a possible D gene (5 bases). V shed 1 base and J shed 6 bases, with 16 bases lying between them. The CDR3 consists of 17 residues. The germline V gene encodes CDR1 SNHLY and CDR2 FYNNEI. The CDR3 DNA reads as TGTGCCAGCAGTGAAGGACAGCGACCTTTTTCTAATTCACCCCTCCACTTT. Protein sequence: CASSEGQRPFSNSPLHF. The full variable domain, rest sourced from reference TRBV2 and TRBJ1-6, is EPEVTQTPSHQVTQMGQEVILRCVPISNHLYFYWYRQILGQKVEFLVSFYNNEISEKSEIFDDQFSVERPDGSNFTLKIRSTKLEDSAMYFCASSEGQRPFSNSPLHFGNGTRLTVT.

This clonotype has ten or more counts. The genes are TRBV11-2 and TRBJ1-1; D might be TRBD1 (5 bases). CDR1 and CDR2 from the germline V gene are SGHAT and FQNNGV. This CDR3 is 13 amino acids long. V lost 5 bases to trimming and J lost 0 bases, with 7 bases between them. CDR3 loop: CASSPTVNTEAFF. For the CDR3, the DNA is TGTGCCAGCAGCCCGACAGTGAACACTGAAGCTTTCTTT.

V usage is TRBV20-1 and J usage is TRBJ1-2, with D possibly TRBD1 on 6 matching bases. The germline V and J ends were trimmed by 3 bases and 5 bases, with 13 bases remaining between them. This CDR3 has 13 amino acids. Germline CDR1 reads DFQATT; CDR2 reads SNEGSKA (reference sequence). The CDR3 here is CSASQIQGYGYTF. DNA of the CDR3: TGCAGTGCTAGTCAAATACAGGGTTATGGCTACACCTTC.

The gene calls are TRBV4-1 and TRBJ2-1; D remains unclear. This CDR3 has 16 amino acids. V lost 7 bases and J 2 bases, leaving 18 bases between the germline ends. CDR1 is MGHRA and CDR2 is YSYEKL in the germline V gene. The CDR3 sequence is CASNPTNPGAYNEQFF. CDR3 nucleotide sequence: TGCGCCAGCAACCCGACAAATCCCGGAGCCTACAATGAGCAGTTCTTC.

This clonotype was found many times. The rearrangement joins TRBV20-1 to TRBJ1-2; D perhaps matches TRBD1 (5 bases). The CDR3 sequence is 12 residues long. V lost 5 bases to trimming and J lost 3 bases, with 10 bases between them. CDR1 is DFQATT, CDR2 SNEGSKA, per germline (reference sequence). The CDR3 is CSAEQEDYGYTF. CDR3 in DNA: TGCAGTGCTGAACAGGAGGACTATGGCTACACCTTC.

This clonotype was observed many times. The genes are TRBV4-3 and TRBJ2-1; 9 nucleotides agree with TRBD2. This CDR3 contains 17 residues. Losses at the gene ends were 1 base for V and 4 bases for J; bases not matched to a gene: 8. Germline CDR1 and CDR2: LGHNA and YSLEER. DNA of the CDR3: TGCGCCAGCAGCCAAGTGGGCGGGAGGGCCGGATACAATGAGCAGTTCTTC. As protein: CASSQVGGRAGYNEQFF.

The table lists this clonotype with a few counts. The rearrangement uses TRBV10-3 and TRBJ1-6; D unresolved. The CDR3 is 17 residues long. Per germline, CDR1 ENHRY and CDR2 SYGVKD. V shed 8 bases and J shed 0 bases, with 17 bases lying between them. CDR3 amino acids: CAIRAGVQSSYNSPLHF. CDR3 DNA: TGTGCCATCCGAGCCGGAGTCCAGAGCTCCTATAATTCACCCCTCCACTTT.

The sample holds a few counts of this clonotype. V usage is TRBV7-9 and J usage is TRBJ1-2; maybe TRBD1 (5 bases). Trimming took off 2 bases at V and 0 bases at J, with 19 bases between the two ends. This CDR3 has 18 residues. Germline CDR1 reads SEHNR; CDR2 reads FQNEAQ (reference sequence). The CDR3, as DNA: TGTGCCAGCAGCTTACAAACGGGACTCCTCACCGCTAACTATGGCTACACCTTC. Its translation: CASSLQTGLLTANYGYTF.

This clonotype was picked up a small number of times. DNA for the CDR3: TGCGCCAGCAGCCCCCTCTCCGGGACAGTGGGCCTCCTAGCCAAAAACATTCAGTACTTC. This codes for CASSPLSGTVGLLAKNIQYF. The V gene is TRBV5-1, the J gene TRBJ2-4; 7 positions agree with TRBD1. The length of the CDR3 is 20 residues. CDR1 is SGHRS and CDR2 is YFSETQ in the germline V gene. V lost 4 bases, J lost 0 bases, and 19 bases stayed unmatched.